This T cell receptor (beta chain) was recorded in a study of cytomegalovirus exposure and HLA in healthy donors. Germline V gives CDR1 MGHDK, CDR2 SYGVNS. V lost 3 bases and J 3 bases, leaving 12 bases between the germline ends. The CDR3 contains 15 residues. Amplification used 60 Vbeta primers and 13 Jbeta primers. Assay: immunoSEQ multiplex PCR; the TCRdb copy retains only in-frame clones and omits some. The data show approximately 110,000 clones, 15% seen once. Sequencing was done on a sample of PBMCs. The V and J genes are TRBV25-1 and TRBJ2-1; TRBD1 might be the D (6 bases). The sequence derives from a woman between 18 and 30 years old in good health and CMV-seronegative. CDR3 loop: CASSDQGQFYNEQFF. The DNA of the CDR3 is TGTGCCAGCAGTGACCAAGGACAGTTCTACAATGAGCAGTTCTTC.